This entry features one TCR beta chain sequence. Its cognate antigen is unknown. The sample originates from a study of shared clonotypes between healthy human individuals. About the research overall: The cohort had two women and a few men, ages 18 to 49. Study-wide results and limits: Sampling involved blood alone; tissue repertoires likely differ.

It was CD45RO-negative cells, positively selected for CCR7, that made up naive CD8 cells, with terminally differentiated effector memory CD45RA+ cells excluded. The assay ran at deep level. Measured with immunoSEQ multiplex PCR; TCRdb has only the in-frame clones, and not every one. The data show about 2,200,000 clones, 85% to 95% seen once. The sequenced sample consisted of naive CD8+ T cells from PBMCs. This clonotype was sampled from a young man in good health. Some clones in this sample may be carry-over from other donors' samples.

Written as DNA, the CDR3 is TGTGCCAGCAGTGAACGGCTAGCGGGGGCCAATGAGCAGTTCTTC. This encodes CASSERLAGANEQFF. The chain recombines TRBV6-1 with TRBJ2-1; 10 bases line up with TRBD2. V lost 2 bases and J lost 6; bases outside the gene matches: 4. Germline CDR1 and CDR2: MNHNS and SASEGT. This CDR3 has 15 amino acids.